The present entry profiles one TCR beta chain with its context. What antigen it recognizes has not been identified. The sample holds no much larger clone one base away, and base qualities are not on file. These data belong to a study of blood T cell repertoires in COVID-19 (TCRdb year 2020). For context, the study as a whole: Samples from collaborators originated in the United States, Italy and Spain and spanned both the acute and convalescent phases of COVID-19. Subjects who had been exposed to COVID-19, were actively infected with it, or had recovered from it provided the deeply sampled blood TCRbeta repertoires that made up the dataset. Samples were obtained from the ongoing ImmuneRACE study (first 160 participants) and from some 1,200 subjects provided by 6 global collaborators. The material from the prospective study consisted of cDNA or gDNA derived from T cells, B-cell-depleted T cells, or PBMCs. Nearly every sample came with metadata listing a de-identified subject ID, COVID-19 status, age in years and sex. HLA class I and class II types, where available, came from metadata supplied by the sample provider rather than from assay-based typing. The repertoires were released in a freely available public database intended as a resource for research on the immune response to SARS-CoV-2. Study-wide findings and limitations: The amount of clinical and demographic metadata varied by source and participant and was provided uncurated.

The collaborating institutions used their own protocols to collect whole blood in K2EDTA tubes. For TCRbeta analysis, collaborators shipped samples in one of three forms: frozen whole blood, isolated PBMCs, or DNA extracted from either of those sample types. TCRbeta CDR3 regions were amplified from genomic DNA by means of the immunoSEQ Assay, a bias-controlled multiplex PCR. The study's processing was this. Within the assay, amplification of reference gene primers was used to estimate how many nucleated cells each sample contained. Sequence reads were collapsed and filtered to measure the absolute abundance of every unique TCRbeta CDR3 rearrangement. For each sample, productive Simpson clonality was calculated by taking the square root of Simpson's diversity index across productive rearrangements. TCRdb re-hosts the immuneACCESS table, in-frame sequences only. Its copies lack some clones; in the studies checked, an unresolved V gene accounts for under half of them, and the cause for the rest is not known. The D gene and trimming were derived from the DNA, and the V and J assignments and clone size from that table. This sample comprises 40,000 to 55,000 clones, about four fifths of them detected only once. The ten largest clones represent roughly 2.5% of the sample.

Based on the germline V gene (reference sequence), the CDR1 and CDR2 sequences are SGHNT and YYREEE. Germline trimming amounts to 1 base on V and 4 bases on J, with 4 as the count of junction bases outside the gene matches. The CDR3 goes from the cysteine to the phenylalanine over 15 residues. Just CDR3 DNA is preserved here, 45 bases in frame from base 1. The source of this sequence is a man over 45 with acute or convalescent COVID-19. Sequencing was done on a sample of peripheral blood. Here the chain combines TRBV5-4 and TRBJ2-1; TRBD2 aligns with 8 central bases. At the DNA level, the sequence is TGTGCCAGCAGCTTGAGTAGCGGGGCTTACAATGAGCAGTTCTTC. The translation is CASSLSSGAYNEQFF.